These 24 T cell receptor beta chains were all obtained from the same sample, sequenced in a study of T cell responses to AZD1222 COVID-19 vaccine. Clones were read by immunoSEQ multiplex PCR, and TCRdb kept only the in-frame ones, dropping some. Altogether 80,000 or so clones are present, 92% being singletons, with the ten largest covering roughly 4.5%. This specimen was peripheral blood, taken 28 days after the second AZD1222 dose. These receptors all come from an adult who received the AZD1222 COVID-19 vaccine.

The CDR3 loop is CASSSLSPNEKLFF. The DNA of the CDR3 is TGTGCCAGTAGTAGTCTCAGTCCTAATGAAAAACTGTTTTTT. The chain is built from TRBV19 and TRBJ1-4, with no clear D. Germline V CDR1 and CDR2: LNHDA, SQIVND (reference sequence). Between the trimmed V and J ends, which lost 4 bases and 3 bases, there was a span of 9 bases. The CDR3 extends over 14 amino acids.

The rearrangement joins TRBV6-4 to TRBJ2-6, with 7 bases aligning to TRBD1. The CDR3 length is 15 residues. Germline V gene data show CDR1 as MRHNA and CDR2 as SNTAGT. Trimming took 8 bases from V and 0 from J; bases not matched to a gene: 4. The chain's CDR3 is CASGTDSSGANVLTF. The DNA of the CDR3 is TGTGCCAGCGGGACAGATAGCTCTGGGGCCAACGTCCTGACTTTC.

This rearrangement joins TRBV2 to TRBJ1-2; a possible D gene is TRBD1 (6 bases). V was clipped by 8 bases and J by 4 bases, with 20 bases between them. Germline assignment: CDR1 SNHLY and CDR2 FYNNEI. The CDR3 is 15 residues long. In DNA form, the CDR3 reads TGTGCCAGCCACCGGGACATCTCTCCTAGCTATGGCTACACCTTC. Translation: CASHRDISPSYGYTF. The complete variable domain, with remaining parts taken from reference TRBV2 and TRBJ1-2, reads EPEVTQTPSHQVTQMGQEVILRCVPISNHLYFYWYRQILGQKVEFLVSFYNNEISEKSEIFDDQFSVERPDGSNFTLKIRSTKLEDSAMYFCASHRDISPSYGYTFGSGTRLTVV.

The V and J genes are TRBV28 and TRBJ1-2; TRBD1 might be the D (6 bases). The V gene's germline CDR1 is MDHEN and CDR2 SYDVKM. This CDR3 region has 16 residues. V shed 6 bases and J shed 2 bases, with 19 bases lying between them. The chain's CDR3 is CASSQFGGTGNYGYTF. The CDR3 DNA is TGTGCCAGCAGCCAGTTTGGGGGCACAGGGAACTATGGCTACACCTTC.

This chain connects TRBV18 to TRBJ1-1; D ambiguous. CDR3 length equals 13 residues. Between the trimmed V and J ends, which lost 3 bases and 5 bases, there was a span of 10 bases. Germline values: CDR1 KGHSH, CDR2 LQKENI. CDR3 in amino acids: CASSPQVGTEAFF. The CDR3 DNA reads TGTGCCAGCTCACCGCAGGTCGGAACTGAAGCTTTCTTT.

Here the CDR3 reads CASSLWDGNQPQHF. In nucleotides, the CDR3 is TGTGCCAGCAGCTTATGGGATGGCAATCAGCCCCAGCATTTT. The J gene is TRBJ1-5, the V gene TRBV7-9; D uncertain. Trimming shortened V by 2 bases and J by 2 bases, and 7 bases separated the two germline ends. This CDR3 spans 14 amino acids. In germline, CDR1 is SEHNR, CDR2 FQNEAQ (reference sequence). Supplemented by reference TRBV7-9 and TRBJ1-5, the full variable domain reads DTGVSQNPRHKITKRGQNVTFRCDPISEHNRLYWYRQTLGQGPEFLTYFQNEAQLEKSRLLSDRFSAERPKGSFSTLEIQRTEQGDSAMYLCASSLWDGNQPQHFGDGTRLSIL.

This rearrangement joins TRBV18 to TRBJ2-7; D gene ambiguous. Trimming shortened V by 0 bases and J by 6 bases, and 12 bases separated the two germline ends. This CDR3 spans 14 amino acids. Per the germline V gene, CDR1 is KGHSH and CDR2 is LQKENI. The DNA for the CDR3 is TGTGCCAGCTCACCACCAGACAACGTGGGCGAGCAGTACTTC. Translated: CASSPPDNVGEQYF. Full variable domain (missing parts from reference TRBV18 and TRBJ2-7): NAGVMQNPRHLVRRRGQEARLRCSPMKGHSHVYWYRQLPEEGLKFMVYLQKENIIDESGMPKERFSAEFPKEGPSILRIQQVVRGDSAAYFCASSPPDNVGEQYFGPGTRLTVT.

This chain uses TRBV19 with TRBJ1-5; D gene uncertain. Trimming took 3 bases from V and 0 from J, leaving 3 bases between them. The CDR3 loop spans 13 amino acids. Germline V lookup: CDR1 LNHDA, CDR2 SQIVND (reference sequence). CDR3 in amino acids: CASSISSNQPQHF. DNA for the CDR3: TGTGCCAGTAGTATTAGTAGCAATCAGCCCCAGCATTTT. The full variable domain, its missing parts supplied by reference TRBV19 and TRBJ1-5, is DGGITQSPKYLFRKEGQNVTLSCEQNLNHDAMYWYRQDPGQGLRLIYYSQIVNDFQKGDIAEGYSVSREKKESFPLTVTSAQKNPTAFYLCASSISSNQPQHFGDGTRLSIL.

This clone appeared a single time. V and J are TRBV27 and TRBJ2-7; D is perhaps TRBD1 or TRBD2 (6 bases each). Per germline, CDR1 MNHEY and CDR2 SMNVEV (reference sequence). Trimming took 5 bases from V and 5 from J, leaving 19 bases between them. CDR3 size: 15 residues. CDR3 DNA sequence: TGTGCCAGCAGTCCCCTCCTGGAGGGGGAGAACGAGCAGTACTTC. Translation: CASSPLLEGENEQYF.

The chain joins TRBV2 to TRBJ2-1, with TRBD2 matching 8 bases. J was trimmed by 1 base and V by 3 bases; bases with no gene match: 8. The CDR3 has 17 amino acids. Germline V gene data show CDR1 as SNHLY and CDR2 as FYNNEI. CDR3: CASSDGAGGRSYNEQFF. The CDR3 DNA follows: TGTGCCAGCAGTGATGGGGCGGGAGGCCGGTCCTACAATGAGCAGTTCTTC.

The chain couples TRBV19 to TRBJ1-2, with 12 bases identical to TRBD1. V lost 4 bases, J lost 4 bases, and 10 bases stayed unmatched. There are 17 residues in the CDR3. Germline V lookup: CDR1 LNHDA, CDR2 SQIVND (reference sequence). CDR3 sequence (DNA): TGTGCCAGTAGTAGCGACCGGGACAGGGGGCGAAGCTATGGCTACACCTTC. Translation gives CASSSDRDRGRSYGYTF.

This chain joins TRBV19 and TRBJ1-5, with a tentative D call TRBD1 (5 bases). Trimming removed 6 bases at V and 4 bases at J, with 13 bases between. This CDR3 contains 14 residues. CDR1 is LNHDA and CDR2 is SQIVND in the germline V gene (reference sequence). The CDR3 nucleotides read TGTGCCAGTAGCCCGGCCGGGGGGAATCAGCCCCAGCATTTT. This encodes CASSPAGGNQPQHF. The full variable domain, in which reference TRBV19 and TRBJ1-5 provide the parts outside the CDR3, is DGGITQSPKYLFRKEGQNVTLSCEQNLNHDAMYWYRQDPGQGLRLIYYSQIVNDFQKGDIAEGYSVSREKKESFPLTVTSAQKNPTAFYLCASSPAGGNQPQHFGDGTRLSIL.

The CDR3 DNA reads TGTGCCAGCAGCTTGGACAGGACCTACGAGCAGTACTTC. It codes for CASSLDRTYEQYF. This rearrangement joins TRBV5-4 to TRBJ2-7; a weak D match, TRBD1 (5 bases). Germline V lookup: CDR1 SGHNT, CDR2 YYREEE (reference sequence). The CDR3 totals 13 residues. Trimming removed 0 bases from V and 2 bases from J, with 6 bases in between.

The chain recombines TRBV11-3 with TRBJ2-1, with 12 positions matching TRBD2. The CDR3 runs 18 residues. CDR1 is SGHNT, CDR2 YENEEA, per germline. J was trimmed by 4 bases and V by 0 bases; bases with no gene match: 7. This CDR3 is CASSLEASGRAGYNEQFF. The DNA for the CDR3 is TGTGCCAGCAGCTTAGAAGCTAGCGGGAGGGCCGGGTACAATGAGCAGTTCTTC.

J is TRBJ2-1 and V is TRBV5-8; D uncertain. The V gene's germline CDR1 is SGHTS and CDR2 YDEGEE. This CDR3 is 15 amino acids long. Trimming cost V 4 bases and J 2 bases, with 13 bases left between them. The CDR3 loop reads CASSGRAATYNEQFF. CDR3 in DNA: TGTGCCAGCAGCGGCCGGGCGGCCACCTACAATGAGCAGTTCTTC.

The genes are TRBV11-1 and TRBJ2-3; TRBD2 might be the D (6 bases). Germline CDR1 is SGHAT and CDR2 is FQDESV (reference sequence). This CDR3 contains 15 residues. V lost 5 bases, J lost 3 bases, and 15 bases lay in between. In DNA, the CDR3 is TGTGCCAGCAGCCAAGAGGGCGGGATAACAGATACGCAGTATTTT. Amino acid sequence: CASSQEGGITDTQYF.

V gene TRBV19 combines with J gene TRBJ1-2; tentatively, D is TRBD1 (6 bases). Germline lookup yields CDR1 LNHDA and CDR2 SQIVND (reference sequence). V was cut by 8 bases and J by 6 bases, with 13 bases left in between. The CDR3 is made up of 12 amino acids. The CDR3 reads CASERGGDGYTF. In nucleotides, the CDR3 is TGTGCCAGTGAAAGGGGGGGCGATGGCTACACCTTC.

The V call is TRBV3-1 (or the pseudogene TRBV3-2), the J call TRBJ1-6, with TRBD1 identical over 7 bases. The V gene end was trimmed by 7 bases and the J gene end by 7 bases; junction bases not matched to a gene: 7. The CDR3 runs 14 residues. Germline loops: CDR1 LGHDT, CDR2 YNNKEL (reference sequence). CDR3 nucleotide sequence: TGTGCCAGCACCTATTCAGGGGGAAATTCACCCCTCCACTTT. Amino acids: CASTYSGGNSPLHF.

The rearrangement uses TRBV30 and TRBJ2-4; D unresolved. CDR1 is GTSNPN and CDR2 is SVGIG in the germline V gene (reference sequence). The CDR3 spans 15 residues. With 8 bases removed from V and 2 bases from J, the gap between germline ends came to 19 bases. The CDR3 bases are TGTGCCCCCTGTAGACAAGGTCCGCCCAAAAACATTCAGTACTTC. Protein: CAPCRQGPPKNIQYF.

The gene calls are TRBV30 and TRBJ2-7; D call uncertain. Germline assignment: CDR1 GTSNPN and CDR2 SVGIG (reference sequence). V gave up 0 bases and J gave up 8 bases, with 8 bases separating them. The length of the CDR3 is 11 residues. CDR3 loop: CAWSVMGKQYF. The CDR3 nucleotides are TGTGCCTGGAGTGTAATGGGGAAGCAGTACTTC.

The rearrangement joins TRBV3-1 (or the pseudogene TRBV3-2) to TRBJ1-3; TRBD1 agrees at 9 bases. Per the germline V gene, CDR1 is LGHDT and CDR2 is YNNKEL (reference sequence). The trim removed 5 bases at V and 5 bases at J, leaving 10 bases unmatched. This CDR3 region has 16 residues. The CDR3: CASSTTTGGVRNTIYF. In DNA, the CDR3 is TGTGCCAGCAGCACGACGACAGGGGGAGTAAGAAACACCATATATTTT.

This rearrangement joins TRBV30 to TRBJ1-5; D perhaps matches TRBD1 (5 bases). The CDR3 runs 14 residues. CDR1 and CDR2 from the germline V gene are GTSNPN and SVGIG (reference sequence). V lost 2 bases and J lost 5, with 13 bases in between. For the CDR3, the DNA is TGTGCCTGGAGTCCACCGAGGGGCGATCAGCCCCAGCATTTT. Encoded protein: CAWSPPRGDQPQHF.

The CDR3 coding sequence is TGTGCCAGCAGCTTCTTGGGACTAGCGGGACAAGAGACCCAGTACTTC. This codes for CASSFLGLAGQETQYF. The rearrangement uses TRBV11-2 and TRBJ2-5; 13 nucleotides agree with TRBD2. This CDR3 contains 16 residues. After removal of 3 bases from V and 2 bases from J, the junction contained 3 bases not matched to a gene. Germline V lookup: CDR1 SGHAT, CDR2 FQNNGV.

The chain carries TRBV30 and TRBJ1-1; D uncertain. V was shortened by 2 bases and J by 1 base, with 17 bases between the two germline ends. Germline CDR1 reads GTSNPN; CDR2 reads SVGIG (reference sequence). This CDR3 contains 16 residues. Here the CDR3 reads CAWSLGADLRNTEAFF. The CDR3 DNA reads TGTGCCTGGAGTCTTGGAGCAGACCTCAGGAACACTGAAGCTTTCTTT.